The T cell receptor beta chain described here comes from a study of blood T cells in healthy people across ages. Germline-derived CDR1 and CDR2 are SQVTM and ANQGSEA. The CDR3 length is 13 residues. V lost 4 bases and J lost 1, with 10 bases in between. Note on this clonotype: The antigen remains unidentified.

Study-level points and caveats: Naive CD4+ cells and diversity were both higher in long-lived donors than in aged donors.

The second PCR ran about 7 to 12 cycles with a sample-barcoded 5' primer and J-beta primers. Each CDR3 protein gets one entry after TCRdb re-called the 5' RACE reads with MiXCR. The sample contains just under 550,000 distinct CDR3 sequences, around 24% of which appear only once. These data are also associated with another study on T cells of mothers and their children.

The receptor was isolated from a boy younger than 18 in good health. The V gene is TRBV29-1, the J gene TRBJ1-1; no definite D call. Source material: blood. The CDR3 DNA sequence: TGCAGCGTTGGTGGCACTAAGAACACTGAAGCTTTCTTT. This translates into CSVGGTKNTEAFF.